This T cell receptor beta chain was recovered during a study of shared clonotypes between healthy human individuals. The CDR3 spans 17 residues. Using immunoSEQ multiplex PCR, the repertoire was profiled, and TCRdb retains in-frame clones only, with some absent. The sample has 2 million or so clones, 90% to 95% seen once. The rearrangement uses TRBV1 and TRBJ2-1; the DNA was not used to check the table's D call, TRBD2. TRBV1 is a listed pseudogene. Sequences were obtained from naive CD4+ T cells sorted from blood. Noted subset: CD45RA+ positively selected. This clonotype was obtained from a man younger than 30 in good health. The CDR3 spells CTSSLDGLAGKWSEQFF. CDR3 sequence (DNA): TGCACCAGCAGCCTCGACGGACTAGCGGGAAAGTGGAGTGAGCAGTTCTTC.